This T cell receptor beta chain was captured by sequencing in a study of control samples from healthy donors and cancer patients. Clones were sequenced by immunoSEQ multiplex PCR, and TCRdb holds only the in-frame ones, with some missing. The repertoire holds roughly 130,000 clones, with just over 90% as singletons. Trimming removed 6 bases at V and 4 bases at J, with 16 bases between. The germline gives CDR1 MNHEY, CDR2 SMNVEV (reference sequence). This CDR3 has 14 residues. This receptor was identified in a man aged 45-65 years with head and neck cancer. Sequenced: PBMCs. The chain has TRBV27 and TRBJ2-7; a weak D match, TRBD2 (6 bases). The CDR3 DNA reads TGTGCCAGCAGCACACTAGCAGCCTCGTACGAGCAGTACTTC. Translation gives CASSTLAASYEQYF.